Following are 2 T cell receptor beta chains from one sample sequenced in a study of Tregs in tolerant kidney transplant recipients. Assay used: immunoSEQ multiplex PCR; TCRdb lists only in-frame clones, some missing. The sample shows 110,000 or so clones, approximately 90% of them seen only once. Sequencing was performed on CD4+ T cells from blood. These receptors were obtained from a human donor in good health.

The chain has TRBV5-1 and TRBJ1-3, with a weak D call TRBD1 (5 bases). Germline V gene data show CDR1 as SGHRS and CDR2 as YFSETQ. CDR3 length: 17 amino acids. Trimming removed 0 bases from V and 2 bases from J, with 15 bases in between. CDR3 loop: CASSLAIWGDPGNTIYF. The CDR3 DNA follows: TGCGCCAGCAGCTTGGCCATATGGGGGGATCCTGGAAACACCATATATTTT.

The V gene is TRBV7-2, the J gene TRBJ1-6; D is perhaps TRBD1 (5 bases). Germline V CDR1 and CDR2: SGHTA, FQGNSA. V was pared by 3 bases and J by 10 bases, with 10 bases between. The CDR3 is 13 amino acids. The CDR3 here is CASSFRGGSPLHF. The DNA for the CDR3 is TGTGCCAGCAGCTTTAGGGGCGGCTCACCCCTCCACTTT.